This is a list of T cell receptor beta chains from one sample in a study of T cells after yellow fever vaccination. Using its own MiXCR run on the 5' RACE reads, TCRdb lists one record per CDR3 protein. The data hold about 200,000 distinct CDR3 sequences, with roughly 3.3% observed a single time. The material was CD4+ T cells sorted from PBMCs, obtained 10 days after the yellow fever booster vaccination. Source of these receptors: a young man who received the YFV17D yellow fever vaccine. Both conserved end residues are part of each CDR3. A D gene is named only where the DNA matches it firmly. Some rows mark clone size as missing; the rest say once, few, many or name a class of expanded clone.

d_call: TRBD2; j_call: TRBJ2-1; clone_size: many; v_call: TRBV5-1; cdr3_nt: TGCGCCAGCAGCACCCGCCCGGGACTAGAGCAGTTCTTC; cdr3_aa: CASSTRPGLEQFF
d_call: NA; j_call: TRBJ1-2; clone_size: many; v_call: TRBV12-3/TRBV12-4; cdr3_nt: TGTGCCAGCAGTCTCCTACAGGTCCTCCGACTGAACTATGGCTACACCTTC; cdr3_aa: CASSLLQVLRLNYGYTF
d_call: NA; j_call: TRBJ2-5; clone_size: NA; v_call: TRBV9; cdr3_nt: TGTGCCAGCAGCCGGGGACTTACTCTCTCGGGGACCCAGTACTTC; cdr3_aa: CASSRGLTLSGTQYF
d_call: TRBD1; j_call: TRBJ1-5; clone_size: many; v_call: TRBV7-9; cdr3_nt: TGTGCCAGCAGCTTATCAGGACAGGGGATGCAGCCCCAGCATTTT; cdr3_aa: CASSLSGQGMQPQHF
d_call: TRBD1; j_call: TRBJ2-2; clone_size: NA; v_call: TRBV20-1; cdr3_nt: TGCAGTGCTCGCGCAGGGGGCCAACGGATCGGGGAGCTGTTTTTT; cdr3_aa: CSARAGGQRIGELFF
d_call: NA; j_call: TRBJ1-2; clone_size: many; v_call: TRBV5-1; cdr3_nt: TGCGCCAGCAGCGTGCAGGGTCTTGATGGCTACACCTTC; cdr3_aa: CASSVQGLDGYTF
d_call: NA; j_call: TRBJ2-5; clone_size: many; v_call: TRBV7-6; cdr3_nt: TGTGCCAGCAGCTTAGATTTACGGGAAGGAGAGACCCAGTACTTC; cdr3_aa: CASSLDLREGETQYF
d_call: TRBD2; j_call: TRBJ2-3; clone_size: few; v_call: TRBV20-1; cdr3_nt: TGCAGTGCCAGATGGGCTAGCGGGGGGGCCAGCACAGATACGCAGTATTTT; cdr3_aa: CSARWASGGASTDTQYF
d_call: TRBD2; j_call: TRBJ2-1; clone_size: many; v_call: TRBV7-2; cdr3_nt: TGTGCCAGCAGCCGTAACGGGGGGAGAGGGTATGATGAGCAGTTCTTC; cdr3_aa: CASSRNGGRGYDEQFF
d_call: NA; j_call: TRBJ1-5; clone_size: many; v_call: TRBV9; cdr3_nt: TGTGCCAGCAGCGTATTTGGGGAAGCGGAGCCCCAGCATTTT; cdr3_aa: CASSVFGEAEPQHF
d_call: NA; j_call: TRBJ2-1; clone_size: many; v_call: TRBV7-9; cdr3_nt: TGTGCCACCAGGACACCTCAGAATGAGCAGTTCTTC; cdr3_aa: CATRTPQNEQFF
d_call: TRBD2; j_call: TRBJ2-1; clone_size: few; v_call: TRBV5-4; cdr3_nt: TGTGCCAGCAGCCGGGGGACTAGCTCCCCTCATGAGCAGTTCTTC; cdr3_aa: CASSRGTSSPHEQFF
d_call: NA; j_call: TRBJ2-6; clone_size: few; v_call: TRBV2; cdr3_nt: TGTGCCAGCAGTGATGGGGCCAACGTCCTGACTTTC; cdr3_aa: CASSDGANVLTF
d_call: NA; j_call: TRBJ1-2; clone_size: many; v_call: TRBV6-5; cdr3_nt: TGTGCCAGCAGTTACCGGGGGAGCTACACCTTC; cdr3_aa: CASSYRGSYTF
d_call: NA; j_call: TRBJ1-2; clone_size: many; v_call: TRBV19; cdr3_nt: TGTGCCAGTAGTATAGTCTACAGGAGTTACTATGGCTACACCTTC; cdr3_aa: CASSIVYRSYYGYTF
d_call: TRBD1; j_call: TRBJ2-7; clone_size: NA; v_call: TRBV2; cdr3_nt: TGTGCCAGCACTGACAGGGACTACGAGCAGTACTTC; cdr3_aa: CASTDRDYEQYF
d_call: NA; j_call: TRBJ1-2; clone_size: many; v_call: TRBV5-6; cdr3_nt: TGTGCCAGCAGCTTGGTCCAGGGGAACTATGGCTACACCTTC; cdr3_aa: CASSLVQGNYGYTF
d_call: NA; j_call: TRBJ2-7; clone_size: few; v_call: TRBV12-3/TRBV12-4; cdr3_nt: TGTGCCAGCAGGCCCGGGACTCTACCCTACGAGCAGTACTTC; cdr3_aa: CASRPGTLPYEQYF
d_call: NA; j_call: TRBJ2-7; clone_size: many; v_call: TRBV27; cdr3_nt: TGTGCCAGCAGACCTCGGGGCGGGGGCCCCTACGAGCAGTACTTC; cdr3_aa: CASRPRGGGPYEQYF
d_call: NA; j_call: TRBJ2-3; clone_size: few; v_call: TRBV3-1; cdr3_nt: TGTGCCAGCAGCCGATACACTAGCAACGCAGATACGCAGTATTTT; cdr3_aa: CASSRYTSNADTQYF
d_call: TRBD1; j_call: TRBJ1-5; clone_size: many; v_call: TRBV4-2; cdr3_nt: TGTGCCAGCAGCCCGACAGGGCCCAATCAGCCCCAGCATTTT; cdr3_aa: CASSPTGPNQPQHF
d_call: NA; j_call: TRBJ1-2; clone_size: many; v_call: TRBV28; cdr3_nt: TGTGCCAGCAGTTTATTTGGGGGGCTTGGCTACACCTTC; cdr3_aa: CASSLFGGLGYTF
d_call: NA; j_call: TRBJ1-2; clone_size: many; v_call: TRBV5-1; cdr3_nt: TGCGCCAGCAGCCCGTGGGGCAGGGACTATGGCTACACCTTC; cdr3_aa: CASSPWGRDYGYTF
d_call: TRBD1; j_call: TRBJ2-1; clone_size: NA; v_call: TRBV12-3/TRBV12-4; cdr3_nt: TGTGCCAGCAGCCCAACTCAGGACAGGGGAGACTTC; cdr3_aa: CASSPTQDRGDF
d_call: TRBD1; j_call: TRBJ1-2; clone_size: NA; v_call: TRBV28; cdr3_nt: TGTGCCAGCAGCCTAGGGACAGGGAGCTATGGCTACACCTTC; cdr3_aa: CASSLGTGSYGYTF
d_call: TRBD2; j_call: TRBJ2-7; clone_size: many; v_call: TRBV5-1; cdr3_nt: TGCGCCAGCAGCGTGACTAGCGGGGGCCAGTACGAGCAGTACTTC; cdr3_aa: CASSVTSGGQYEQYF
d_call: NA; j_call: TRBJ2-6; clone_size: NA; v_call: TRBV5-1; cdr3_nt: TGCGCCAGCAGCTTGGACACCCCGTCCGGGGCCAACGTCCTGACTTTC; cdr3_aa: CASSLDTPSGANVLTF
d_call: NA; j_call: TRBJ2-3; clone_size: many; v_call: TRBV5-1; cdr3_nt: TGCGCCAGCACGAAGGGGGGAGGCACAGATACGCAGTATTTT; cdr3_aa: CASTKGGGTDTQYF
d_call: NA; j_call: TRBJ2-1; clone_size: many; v_call: TRBV20-1; cdr3_nt: TGCAGTGCTAGTCGACAGGTAGATGAGCAGTTCTTC; cdr3_aa: CSASRQVDEQFF
d_call: NA; j_call: TRBJ2-3; clone_size: many; v_call: TRBV7-2; cdr3_nt: TGTGCCAGCACCCAGGGGGGTGCAGATACGCAGTATTTT; cdr3_aa: CASTQGGADTQYF
d_call: NA; j_call: TRBJ2-5; clone_size: many; v_call: TRBV7-2; cdr3_nt: TGTGCCAGCAGCCCCAATACTGGGGGCCAAGAGACCCAGTACTTC; cdr3_aa: CASSPNTGGQETQYF
d_call: TRBD2; j_call: TRBJ2-3; clone_size: many; v_call: TRBV4-2; cdr3_nt: TGTGCCAGCAGCCGAGATATAGCGGGGGCCGACACAGATACGCAGTATTTT; cdr3_aa: CASSRDIAGADTDTQYF
d_call: NA; j_call: TRBJ2-5; clone_size: few; v_call: TRBV2; cdr3_nt: TGTGCCAGCAGCCCAACACGGGCCGCAGGGGAGACCCAGTACTTC; cdr3_aa: CASSPTRAAGETQYF
d_call: TRBD1; j_call: TRBJ2-3; clone_size: many; v_call: TRBV27; cdr3_nt: TGTGCCAGCAGTTGGACAGGGGGACGGACAGATACGCAGTATTTT; cdr3_aa: CASSWTGGRTDTQYF
d_call: NA; j_call: TRBJ1-4; clone_size: many; v_call: TRBV5-1; cdr3_nt: TGCGCCAGCAGCTTACCTACAGGGAACGGGCGAAATGAAAAACTGTTTTTT; cdr3_aa: CASSLPTGNGRNEKLFF
d_call: NA; j_call: TRBJ1-2; clone_size: many; v_call: TRBV5-1; cdr3_nt: TGCGCCAGCAGGACTGAGGGGCACCTCTATGGCTACACCTTC; cdr3_aa: CASRTEGHLYGYTF
d_call: NA; j_call: TRBJ2-2; clone_size: many; v_call: TRBV4-2; cdr3_nt: TGTGCCAGCAGCGGACCCAACACCGGGGAGCTGTTTTTT; cdr3_aa: CASSGPNTGELFF
d_call: TRBD1; j_call: TRBJ1-4; clone_size: NA; v_call: TRBV7-2; cdr3_nt: TGTGCCAGCAGCCCCGGGACAGGCCTAAATGAAAAACTGTTTTTT; cdr3_aa: CASSPGTGLNEKLFF
d_call: NA; j_call: TRBJ2-2; clone_size: many; v_call: TRBV7-9; cdr3_nt: TGTGCCAGCAGCCTGAACGGGGATGGCGGGGAGCTGTTTTTT; cdr3_aa: CASSLNGDGGELFF
d_call: NA; j_call: TRBJ2-2; clone_size: medium-sized; v_call: TRBV7-8; cdr3_nt: TGTGCCAGCAGGTCCGTGATATGGGGGACGAACACCGGGGAGCTGTTTTTT; cdr3_aa: CASRSVIWGTNTGELFF
d_call: NA; j_call: TRBJ1-4; clone_size: NA; v_call: TRBV20-1; cdr3_nt: TGCAGCGCAACAAGGTCGCCTAATGAAAAACTGTTTTTT; cdr3_aa: CSATRSPNEKLFF
d_call: NA; j_call: TRBJ1-5; clone_size: NA; v_call: TRBV7-9; cdr3_nt: TGTGCCAGCAGCCCAACAGGGTTGTCCCAGCCCCAGCATTTT; cdr3_aa: CASSPTGLSQPQHF
d_call: NA; j_call: TRBJ2-5; clone_size: many; v_call: TRBV7-2; cdr3_nt: TGTGCCAGCAGCTTAGCGGGAAATTACCCAGAGACCCAGTACTTC; cdr3_aa: CASSLAGNYPETQYF
d_call: NA; j_call: TRBJ2-1; clone_size: NA; v_call: TRBV25-1; cdr3_nt: TGTGCCAGCAGTGAATACGGGACTTTCAATGAGCAGTTCTTC; cdr3_aa: CASSEYGTFNEQFF
d_call: NA; j_call: TRBJ2-3; clone_size: many; v_call: TRBV24-1; cdr3_nt: TGTGCCACCAGTGATTACCAGGGGAAACCAGATACGCAGTATTTT; cdr3_aa: CATSDYQGKPDTQYF
d_call: NA; j_call: TRBJ2-1; clone_size: NA; v_call: TRBV29-1; cdr3_nt: TGCAGCCATACTCCCTCGACTATCCTTGGGAATGAGCAGTTCTTC; cdr3_aa: CSHTPSTILGNEQFF
d_call: TRBD1; j_call: TRBJ1-2; clone_size: NA; v_call: TRBV7-2; cdr3_nt: TGTGCCAGCACAGGACAGGGCGCTGGGGGAGGCTACACCTTC; cdr3_aa: CASTGQGAGGGYTF
d_call: NA; j_call: TRBJ1-1; clone_size: few; v_call: TRBV5-1; cdr3_nt: TGCGCCAGCAGCTCGCTTGCAGGGGCCACTGAAGCTTTCTTT; cdr3_aa: CASSSLAGATEAFF
d_call: NA; j_call: TRBJ2-3; clone_size: many; v_call: TRBV6-1; cdr3_nt: TGTGCCAGCAGTGAATATTTATTGGATACGCAGTATTTT; cdr3_aa: CASSEYLLDTQYF
d_call: TRBD1; j_call: TRBJ2-5; clone_size: many; v_call: TRBV7-8; cdr3_nt: TGTGCCAGCAGCTTTGACAGGGTAGGAGGCGAGACCCAGTACTTC; cdr3_aa: CASSFDRVGGETQYF
d_call: TRBD1; j_call: TRBJ2-1; clone_size: NA; v_call: TRBV5-1; cdr3_nt: TGCGCCAGCAGCGCGCGAGGGACAGCCTTAGAGCAGTTCTTC; cdr3_aa: CASSARGTALEQFF
d_call: NA; j_call: TRBJ2-2; clone_size: many; v_call: TRBV20-1; cdr3_nt: TGCAGTGCTAGAGACCCCAGGGTGACCGGGGAGCTGTTTTTT; cdr3_aa: CSARDPRVTGELFF
d_call: NA; j_call: TRBJ1-5; clone_size: NA; v_call: TRBV7-2; cdr3_nt: TGTGCCAGCAGCTTTGACGGCCGGCCCCAGCATTTT; cdr3_aa: CASSFDGRPQHF